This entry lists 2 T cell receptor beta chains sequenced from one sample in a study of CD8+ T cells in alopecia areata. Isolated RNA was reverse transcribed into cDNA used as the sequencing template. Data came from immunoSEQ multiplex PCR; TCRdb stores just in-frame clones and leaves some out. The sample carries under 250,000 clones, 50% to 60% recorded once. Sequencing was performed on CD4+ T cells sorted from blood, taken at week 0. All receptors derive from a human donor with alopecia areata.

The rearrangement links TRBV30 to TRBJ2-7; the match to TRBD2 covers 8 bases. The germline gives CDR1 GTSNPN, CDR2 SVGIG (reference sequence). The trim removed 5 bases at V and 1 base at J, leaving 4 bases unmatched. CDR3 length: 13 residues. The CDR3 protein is CAWVSGVSYEQYF. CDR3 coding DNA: TGTGCCTGGGTTAGCGGGGTATCCTACGAGCAGTACTTC.

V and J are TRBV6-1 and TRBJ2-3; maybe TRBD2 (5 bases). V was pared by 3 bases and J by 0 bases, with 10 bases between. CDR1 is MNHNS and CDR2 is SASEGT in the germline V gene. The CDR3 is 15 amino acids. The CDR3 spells CASSDRTPSTDTQYF. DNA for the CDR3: TGTGCCAGCAGTGACCGGACTCCTAGCACAGATACGCAGTATTTT.